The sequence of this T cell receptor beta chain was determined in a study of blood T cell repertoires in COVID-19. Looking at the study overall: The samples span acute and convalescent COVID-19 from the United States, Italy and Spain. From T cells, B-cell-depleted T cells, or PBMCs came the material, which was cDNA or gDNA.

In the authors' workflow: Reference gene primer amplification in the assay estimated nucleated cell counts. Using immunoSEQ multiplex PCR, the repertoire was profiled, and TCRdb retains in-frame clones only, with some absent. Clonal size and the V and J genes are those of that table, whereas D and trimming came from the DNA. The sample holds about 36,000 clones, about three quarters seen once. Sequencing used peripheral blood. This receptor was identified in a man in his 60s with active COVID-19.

The CDR3 protein is CASSYSRSYGYTF. The CDR3 DNA sequence: TGTGCCAGCAGTTACTCGCGGAGCTATGGCTACACCTTC. V is TRBV6-5 and J is TRBJ1-2; D is unresolved. CDR1 MNHEY and CDR2 SVGAGI come from the germline V gene. This CDR3 region has 13 residues. V gave up 0 bases and J gave up 4 bases, with 6 bases separating them.